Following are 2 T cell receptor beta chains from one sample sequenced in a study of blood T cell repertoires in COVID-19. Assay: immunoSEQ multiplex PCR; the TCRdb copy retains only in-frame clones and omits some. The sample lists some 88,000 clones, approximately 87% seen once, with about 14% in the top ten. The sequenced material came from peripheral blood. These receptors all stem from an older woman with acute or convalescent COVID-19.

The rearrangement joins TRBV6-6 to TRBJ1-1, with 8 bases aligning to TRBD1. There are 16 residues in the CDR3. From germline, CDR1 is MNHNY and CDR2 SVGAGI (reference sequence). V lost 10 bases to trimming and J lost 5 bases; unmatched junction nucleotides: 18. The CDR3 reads CATDGQGYFLGTEAFF. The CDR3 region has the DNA TGTGCCACGGACGGACAGGGCTATTTTTTGGGGACTGAAGCTTTCTTT.

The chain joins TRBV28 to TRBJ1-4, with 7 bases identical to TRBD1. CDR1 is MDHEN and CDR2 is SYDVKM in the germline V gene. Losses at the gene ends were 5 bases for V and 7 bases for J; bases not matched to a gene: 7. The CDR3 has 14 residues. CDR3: CASSPLDRPEKLFF. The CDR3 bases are TGTGCCAGCAGTCCCTTGGACAGGCCTGAAAAACTGTTTTTT.